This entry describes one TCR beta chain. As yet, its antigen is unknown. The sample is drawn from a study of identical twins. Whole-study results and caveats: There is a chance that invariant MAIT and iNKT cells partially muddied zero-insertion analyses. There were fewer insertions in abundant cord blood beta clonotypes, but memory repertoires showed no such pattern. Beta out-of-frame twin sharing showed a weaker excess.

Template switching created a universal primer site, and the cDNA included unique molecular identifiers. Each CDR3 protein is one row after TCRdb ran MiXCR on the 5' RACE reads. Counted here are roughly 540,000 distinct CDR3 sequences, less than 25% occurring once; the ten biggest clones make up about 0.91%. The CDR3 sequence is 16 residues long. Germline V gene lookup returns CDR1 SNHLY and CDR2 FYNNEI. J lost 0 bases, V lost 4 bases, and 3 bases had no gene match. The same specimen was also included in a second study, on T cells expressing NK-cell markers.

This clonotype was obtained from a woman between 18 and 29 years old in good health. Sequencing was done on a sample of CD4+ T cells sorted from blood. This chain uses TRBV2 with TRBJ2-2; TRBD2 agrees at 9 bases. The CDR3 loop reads CASSVIAGANTGELFF. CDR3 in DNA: TGTGCCAGCAGTGTAATAGCGGGAGCGAACACCGGGGAGCTGTTTTTT.